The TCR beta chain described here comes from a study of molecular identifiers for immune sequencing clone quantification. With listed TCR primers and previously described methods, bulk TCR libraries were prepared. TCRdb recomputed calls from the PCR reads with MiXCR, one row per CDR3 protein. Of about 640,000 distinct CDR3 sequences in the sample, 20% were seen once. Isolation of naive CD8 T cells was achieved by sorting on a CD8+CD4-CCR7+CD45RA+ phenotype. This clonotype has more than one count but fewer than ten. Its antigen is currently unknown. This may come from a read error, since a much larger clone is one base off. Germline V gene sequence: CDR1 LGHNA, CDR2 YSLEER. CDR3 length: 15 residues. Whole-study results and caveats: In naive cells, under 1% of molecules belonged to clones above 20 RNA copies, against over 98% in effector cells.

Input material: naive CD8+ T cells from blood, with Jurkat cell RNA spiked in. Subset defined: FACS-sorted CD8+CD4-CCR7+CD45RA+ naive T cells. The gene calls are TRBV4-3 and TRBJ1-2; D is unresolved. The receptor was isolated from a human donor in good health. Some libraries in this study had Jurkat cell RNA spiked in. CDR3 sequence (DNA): TGCGCCAGCAGCGAAGACCGAGCCCTATCCTATGGCTACGCCTTC. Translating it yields CASSEDRALSYGYAF.